The sequence of this T cell receptor (beta chain) was determined in a study of T cell changes during pregnancy in multiple sclerosis. This table comes from immunoSEQ multiplex PCR, and its TCRdb copy is limited to in-frame clones, with some not included. This repertoire shows some 54,000 clones, 93% found once; its top ten account for approximately 1.7%. This CDR3 region has 12 residues. The genes are TRBV21-1 and TRBJ2-7; the table's D call, TRBD1, has no DNA check behind it. TRBV21-1 is marked as a pseudogene. The TCR originated in a female donor with multiple sclerosis, enrolled in a pregnancy study. The starting material was peripheral blood, obtained after pregnancy. In DNA form, the CDR3 reads TGTGCCAGCAGCAATGGGGCCGAGGAGCAGTACTTC. As protein: CASSNGAEEQYF.